These 11 T cell receptor beta chains originate from one sample sequenced in a study of T cells expressing NK-cell markers. Following a re-call of the 5' RACE reads, TCRdb has one entry per CDR3 protein and lacks DNA. The record lists roughly 160,000 distinct CDR3 sequences, of which the ten most abundant hold 15% to 20%. Input material: blood T cells: a sorted CD56 or NKG2C T cell subset, CD4+ or CD8+ T cells, or bulk PBMC T cells (not recorded which). These receptors were taken from a woman aged 18 to 75 in good health.

J is TRBJ2-1 and V is TRBV28; TCRdb's assignment of TRBD2 cannot be checked, as there is no DNA. The CDR3 consists of 13 residues. Germline V gives CDR1 MDHEN, CDR2 SYDVKM. The CDR3 region is CALGLAGYNEQFF.

The V gene is TRBV5-1, the J gene TRBJ2-1; TCRdb's D call of TRBD1 is untestable without DNA. CDR3 length: 17 residues. CDR1 is SGHRS and CDR2 is YFSETQ in the germline V gene. CDR3 amino acids: CASRPRGATSAYNEQFF.

The rearrangement joins TRBV27 to TRBJ1-1; the TRBD1 assignment by TCRdb is unverifiable without DNA. Looked up from germline, CDR1 is MNHEY and CDR2 is SMNVEV (reference sequence). There are 17 residues in the CDR3. This CDR3 is CASSLLGTGGRYTEAFF.

The chain carries TRBV6-5 and TRBJ1-1; TCRdb reports TRBD1, a call that lacks DNA to check it against. CDR1 and CDR2 (germline): MNHEY, SVGAGI. The CDR3 loop spans 14 amino acids. CDR3 amino acids: CASSYSGRGAEAFF.

This rearrangement joins TRBV20-1 to TRBJ2-5; TCRdb gives TRBD2 as the D gene, but with no DNA this cannot be confirmed. The CDR3 extends over 14 amino acids. Per germline, CDR1 DFQATT and CDR2 SNEGSKA (reference sequence). CDR3 protein: CSARGGWGGETQYF.

The chain carries TRBV30 and TRBJ1-1; the TCRdb call, TRBD1, lacks DNA for checking. CDR1 and CDR2 (germline): GTSNPN, SVGIG (reference sequence). The CDR3 covers 14 residues. The CDR3 reads CAWKTGTENTEAFF.

The J gene is TRBJ2-7, the V gene TRBV7-9; TCRdb outputs TRBD1, but without DNA this stays unchecked. This CDR3 region has 11 residues. The V gene's germline CDR1 is SEHNR and CDR2 FQNEAQ (reference sequence). The CDR3 is CASNRVGEQYF.

The V and J genes are TRBV20-1 and TRBJ1-2; the TCRdb call, TRBD1, lacks DNA for checking. Germline values: CDR1 DFQATT, CDR2 SNEGSKA (reference sequence). This CDR3 has 15 residues. The CDR3 here is CSAQGQGGPNYGYTF.

The V gene is TRBV7-6, the J gene TRBJ2-3; as DNA is missing, the TRBD2 call by TCRdb cannot be tested. CDR3 length: 15 amino acids. CDR1 is SGHVS and CDR2 is FNYEAQ in the germline V gene. The CDR3: CASSLVAGSTDTQYF.

The J gene is TRBJ2-1, the V gene TRBV27; the D gene TCRdb calls, TRBD2, cannot be checked with no DNA. The CDR3 runs to 14 residues. CDR1 and CDR2 (germline): MNHEY, SMNVEV (reference sequence). This CDR3 reads CASSFQRGTNEQFF.

The V and J genes are TRBV3-1 and TRBJ2-3; TCRdb reports TRBD2, a call that lacks DNA to check it against. The germline V gene encodes CDR1 LGHDT and CDR2 YNNKEL (reference sequence). This CDR3 is built from 16 residues. The CDR3 sequence: CASSQDRRGGTDTQYF.